The 30 T cell receptor beta chains below all came from one sample that was sequenced in a study of T cell responses to AZD1222 COVID-19 vaccine. Repertoires were generated with immunoSEQ multiplex PCR, while TCRdb's copy carries only in-frame clones and drops some. The data show about 59,000 clones, 89% seen once. This material consisted of peripheral blood, taken 28 days after the second AZD1222 dose. Receptor source: an adult who received the AZD1222 COVID-19 vaccine.

The rearrangement uses TRBV9 and TRBJ2-7, with D maybe TRBD2 (7 bases). The V gene's germline CDR1 is SGDLS and CDR2 YYNGEE. Trimming shortened V by 0 bases and J by 6 bases, and 10 bases separated the two germline ends. This CDR3 comprises 13 residues. The CDR3 sequence: CASSVVGGGEQYF. The CDR3 nucleotides read TGTGCCAGCAGCGTAGTGGGAGGGGGCGAGCAGTACTTC.

The chain recombines TRBV30 with TRBJ2-2; D remains ambiguous. This CDR3 has 11 amino acids. Germline CDR1 is GTSNPN and CDR2 is SVGIG (reference sequence). With 0 bases removed from V and 5 bases from J, the gap between germline ends came to 1 base. CDR3 sequence: CAWSVTGELFF. The CDR3 coding sequence is TGTGCCTGGAGTGTGACCGGGGAGCTGTTTTTT.

The rearrangement uses TRBV7-8 and TRBJ2-7; D uncertain. Germline lookup yields CDR1 SGHVS and CDR2 FQNEAQ. V was trimmed by 3 bases and J by 0 bases, leaving 9 bases between them. The CDR3 spans 14 residues. CDR3 sequence: CASSLSDYSYEQYF. The CDR3 coding sequence is TGTGCCAGCAGCTTGTCCGATTACTCCTACGAGCAGTACTTC.

The chain has TRBV3-1 (or the pseudogene TRBV3-2) and TRBJ2-7, with D possibly TRBD2 on 6 matching bases. The CDR3 consists of 18 residues. Germline V gene data show CDR1 as LGHDT and CDR2 as YNNKEL (reference sequence). Trimming took 3 bases from V and 3 from J, leaving 24 bases between them. The CDR3 loop is CASSQGQGNVGLRYEQYF. CDR3 sequence (DNA): TGTGCCAGCAGCCAGGGGCAGGGAAACGTAGGACTACGCTACGAGCAGTACTTC.

The CDR3 nucleotides read TGTGCCAGCAGCCCCCATCGGGACAGAATGAACACTGAAGCTTTCTTT. Translation: CASSPHRDRMNTEAFF. The V call is TRBV3-1 (or the pseudogene TRBV3-2), the J call TRBJ1-1; TRBD1 aligns across 7 bases. The V gene end was trimmed by 4 bases and the J gene end by 0 bases; junction bases not matched to a gene: 8. Germline V gives CDR1 LGHDT, CDR2 YNNKEL (reference sequence). The CDR3 has 16 amino acids.

V is TRBV5-5 and J is TRBJ2-7; 7 nucleotides match TRBD1. Per the germline V gene, CDR1 is SGHKS and CDR2 is YYEKEE (reference sequence). Trimming took 5 bases from V and 2 from J; bases not matched to a gene: 7. The CDR3 is made up of 14 amino acids. The CDR3 region is CASRITGATYEQYF. The CDR3 DNA reads TGTGCCAGCAGGATAACAGGGGCCACCTACGAGCAGTACTTC.

The chain combines TRBV11-2 with TRBJ2-3; no reliable D call. The CDR3 is made up of 12 amino acids. The germline CDR1 and CDR2 sequences are SGHAT and FQNNGV. Trimming took off 2 bases at V and 4 bases at J, with 4 bases between the two ends. For the CDR3, the DNA is TGTGCCAGCAGCTTATCCCCAGATACGCAGTATTTT. Translation: CASSLSPDTQYF. Filled out from reference TRBV11-2 and TRBJ2-3, the complete variable domain reads EAGVAQSPRYKIIEKRQSVAFWCNPISGHATLYWYQQILGQGPKLLIQFQNNGVVDDSQLPKDRFSAERLKGVDSTLKIQPAKLEDSAVYLCASSLSPDTQYFGPGTRLTVL.

The chain joins TRBV6-6 to TRBJ2-3, with 7 positions matching TRBD2. This CDR3 has 16 residues. Per the germline V gene, CDR1 is MNHNY and CDR2 is SVGAGI (reference sequence). The ends lost 8 bases at V and 2 bases at J; junction bases unmatched: 13. CDR3 loop: CASGPNAGVVTDTQYF. Written as DNA, the CDR3 is TGTGCCAGCGGTCCAAACGCGGGAGTCGTCACAGATACGCAGTATTTT.

The J gene is TRBJ2-7, the V gene TRBV7-9; 9 bases agree with TRBD1. The CDR3 is 15 residues long. Germline V CDR1 and CDR2: SEHNR, FQNEAQ (reference sequence). V dropped 4 bases and J dropped 5; count of bases not matched to a gene: 9. This chain's CDR3 is CASSSTGTGWHEQYF. CDR3 DNA: TGTGCCAGCAGCTCAACCGGGACAGGGTGGCACGAGCAGTACTTC.

The chain joins TRBV7-2 to TRBJ1-1; D not resolved. The CDR3 spans 13 residues. The germline V gene has CDR1 SGHTA and CDR2 FQGNSA. Trimming removed 2 bases at V and 8 bases at J, with 12 bases between. As DNA, the CDR3 is TGTGCCAGCAGCTTAAGTCTACAGACCGAAGCTTTCTTT. Residues: CASSLSLQTEAFF.

This sequence joins TRBV9 and TRBJ2-2; TRBD2 aligns across 8 bases. Germline CDR1 is SGDLS and CDR2 is YYNGEE. After removal of 0 bases from V and 3 bases from J, the junction contained 7 bases not matched to a gene. CDR3 length: 17 amino acids. Here the CDR3 reads CASSVVGSGGHTGELFF. CDR3 sequence (DNA): TGTGCCAGCAGCGTAGTAGGAAGCGGGGGACACACCGGGGAGCTGTTTTTT. Full variable domain (missing parts from reference TRBV9 and TRBJ2-2): DSGVTQTPKHLITATGQRVTLRCSPRSGDLSVYWYQQSLDQGLQFLIQYYNGEERAKGNILERFSAQQFPDLHSELNLSSLELGDSALYFCASSVVGSGGHTGELFFGEGSRLTVL.

This chain joins TRBV5-1 and TRBJ1-4; maybe TRBD1 (6 bases). The CDR3 loop spans 15 amino acids. In germline, CDR1 is SGHRS, CDR2 YFSETQ. Trimming cost V 6 bases and J 8 bases, with 20 bases left between them. CDR3 amino acids: CASKSGQPGGEKLFF. CDR3 nucleotide sequence: TGCGCCAGCAAATCGGGACAACCAGGAGGGGAAAAACTGTTTTTT.

V usage is TRBV18 and J usage is TRBJ1-6; possible D gene TRBD1, 6 bases. The CDR3 length is 17 residues. Per germline, CDR1 KGHSH and CDR2 LQKENI. V gave up 1 base and J gave up 3 bases, with 13 bases separating them. Written as DNA, the CDR3 is TGTGCCAGCTCACCACAGGCGGACAGCCACTATAATTCACCCCTCCACTTT. Its protein product is CASSPQADSHYNSPLHF.

The chain carries TRBV7-9 and TRBJ2-7; 7 nucleotides match TRBD1. The length of the CDR3 is 14 residues. Germline V CDR1 and CDR2: SEHNR, FQNEAQ (reference sequence). V dropped 5 bases and J dropped 4; count of bases not matched to a gene: 8. CDR3 coding DNA: TGTGCCAGCAGCCCTGAGACAGGGCAGTACGAGCAGTACTTC. It yields the protein CASSPETGQYEQYF. Complete variable domain (other parts from reference TRBV7-9 and TRBJ2-7): DTGVSQNPRHKITKRGQNVTFRCDPISEHNRLYWYRQTLGQGPEFLTYFQNEAQLEKSRLLSDRFSAERPKGSFSTLEIQRTEQGDSAMYLCASSPETGQYEQYFGPGTRLTVT.

This clone has a handful of counts. The chain links TRBV7-9 to TRBJ1-5, with 10 bases identical to TRBD1. The V gene's germline CDR1 is SEHNR and CDR2 FQNEAQ (reference sequence). With V trimmed by 5 bases and J by 2 bases, 3 bases remained unmatched. This CDR3 contains 15 residues. The CDR3 DNA is TGTGCCAGCAGCAAAGGGACAGGGGGCAATCAGCCCCAGCATTTT. Encoded protein: CASSKGTGGNQPQHF.

The chain links TRBV12-3 or TRBV12-4 to TRBJ1-6; D is ambiguous. V lost 3 bases to trimming and J lost 8 bases, with 8 bases between them. CDR3 length: 13 amino acids. In DNA, the CDR3 is TGTGCCAGCAGTTTGCAGGAGTATTCACCCCTCCACTTT. Translation gives CASSLQEYSPLHF.

This sequence joins TRBV3-1 (or the pseudogene TRBV3-2) and TRBJ1-1; 8 nucleotides align to TRBD1. Germline CDR1 LGHDT, CDR2 YNNKEL (reference sequence). This CDR3 has 14 amino acids. V shed 5 bases, J shed 5 bases, and the junction held 7 bases outside the gene matches. The CDR3 DNA reads TGTGCCAGCAGCGTCAGGGGGCGAAAAACTGAAGCTTTCTTT. Translation gives CASSVRGRKTEAFF.

This clone was counted only a few times. V usage is TRBV6-5 and J usage is TRBJ1-6; D possibly corresponds to TRBD1 (5 bases). The CDR3 is 16 amino acids. Germline-derived CDR1 and CDR2 are MNHEY and SVGAGI. V shed 0 bases and J shed 8 bases, with 14 bases lying between them. The CDR3 is CASSYSTVGGDSPLHF. For the CDR3, the DNA is TGTGCCAGCAGTTACTCAACGGTTGGGGGTGATTCACCCCTCCACTTT.

The chain links TRBV27 to TRBJ2-2; unclear D gene. The CDR3 spans 19 residues. The germline V gene encodes CDR1 MNHEY and CDR2 SMNVEV (reference sequence). V lost 5 bases and J 1 base, leaving 23 bases between the germline ends. DNA for the CDR3: TGTGCCAGCAGTCTGATTTCGCGAGGTCCAGCAAGGAACACCGGGGAGCTGTTTTTT. Its translation: CASSLISRGPARNTGELFF.

The gene calls are TRBV30 and TRBJ2-7; 10 positions agree with TRBD1. The CDR3 spans 13 residues. Germline CDR1 and CDR2: GTSNPN and SVGIG (reference sequence). V lost 5 bases, J lost 12 bases, and 13 bases stayed unmatched. The CDR3 nucleotides are TGTGCCTGGTCCTCCGGGGGACAGGGGTTAGGGTACTTC. Translating it yields CAWSSGGQGLGYF.

CDR3 sequence reads: CASSQEVAGGFSMAKNIQYF. The CDR3 DNA is TGTGCCAGCAGCCAAGAGGTAGCGGGAGGGTTTAGTATGGCCAAAAACATTCAGTACTTC. The J gene is TRBJ2-4, the V gene TRBV3-1 (or the pseudogene TRBV3-2); 11 nucleotides agree with TRBD2. This CDR3 is built from 20 residues. V was pared by 0 bases and J by 1 base, with 11 bases of the junction left unmatched. Germline lookup yields CDR1 LGHDT and CDR2 YNNKEL (reference sequence).

V usage is TRBV30 and J usage is TRBJ1-5; the match to TRBD1 covers 7 bases. The V segment lost 3 bases and the J segment 6 bases; nucleotides outside the gene matches: 11. CDR3 size: 15 residues. Germline-derived CDR1 and CDR2 are GTSNPN and SVGIG (reference sequence). CDR3 sequence reads: CAWSAGQWGRQPQHF. CDR3 DNA: TGTGCCTGGAGCGCGGGACAGTGGGGGCGTCAGCCCCAGCATTTT.

This chain connects TRBV9 to TRBJ1-2, with TRBD1 matching over 7 bases. J lost 2 bases, V lost 0 bases, and 1 base had no gene match. Germline V gives CDR1 SGDLS, CDR2 YYNGEE. CDR3 size: 14 residues. CDR3: CASSVAGGNYGYTF. CDR3 in DNA: TGTGCCAGCAGCGTAGCAGGGGGGAACTATGGCTACACCTTC.

The gene calls are TRBV12-3 or TRBV12-4 and TRBJ2-5, with D hard to call. The CDR3 spans 12 residues. Between the trimmed V and J ends, which lost 5 bases and 5 bases, there was a span of 9 bases. The CDR3 region is CASSPGFETQYF. The CDR3 nucleotides read TGTGCCAGCAGTCCGGGCTTCGAGACCCAGTACTTC.

This chain joins TRBV10-2 and TRBJ2-7, with D possibly being TRBD1 or TRBD2 (5 bases each). The V and J ends lost 6 bases and 2 bases respectively, with 14 bases between them. In germline, CDR1 is WSHSY, CDR2 SAAADI. CDR3 length equals 14 residues. The CDR3 loop reads CASRPGTYTYEQYF. DNA for the CDR3: TGCGCCAGCAGACCCGGGACCTATACCTACGAGCAGTACTTC.

The V gene is TRBV19, the J gene TRBJ2-3; maybe TRBD1 (5 bases). Trimming took 8 bases from V and 2 from J, leaving 11 bases between them. This CDR3 is built from 13 residues. Germline values: CDR1 LNHDA, CDR2 SQIVND (reference sequence). The CDR3 DNA is TGTGCCAGTTCACCAGGGAACACAGATACGCAGTATTTT. It codes for CASSPGNTDTQYF.

This clone was counted between two and nine times. The chain couples TRBV11-1 to TRBJ2-7, with 7 nucleotides matching TRBD1. The germline V gene encodes CDR1 SGHAT and CDR2 FQDESV (reference sequence). This CDR3 is 15 amino acids long. V lost 4 bases and J lost 3; bases outside the gene matches: 9. The DNA for the CDR3 is TGTGCCAGCAGCTCATCCCGGGACAGACACTACGAGCAGTACTTC. This encodes CASSSSRDRHYEQYF.

The genes are TRBV5-8 and TRBJ2-7; D gene ambiguous. Germline V gene sequence: CDR1 SGHTS, CDR2 YDEGEE. The CDR3 has 11 residues. Trimming pared 3 bases from V and 3 bases from J, leaving 4 bases between. DNA for the CDR3: TGTGCCAGCAGCTCCGTCTACGAGCAGTACTTC. Translating it yields CASSSVYEQYF. Full variable domain (rest looked up from reference TRBV5-8 and TRBJ2-7): EAGVTQSPTHLIKTRGQQATLRCSPISGHTSVYWYQQALGLGLQFLLWYDEGEERNRGNFPPRFSGRQFPNYSSELNVNALELEDSALYLCASSSVYEQYFGPGTRLTVT.

The chain links TRBV19 to TRBJ1-2, with D perhaps matching TRBD1 (6 bases). Trimming removed 3 bases from V and 7 bases from J, with 30 bases in between. CDR1 and CDR2 from the germline V gene are LNHDA and SQIVND (reference sequence). The CDR3 is 19 residues long. DNA for the CDR3: TGTGCCAGTAGTATGAAATGGTTACTAGGGACATCGCAGACAAGTGGCTACACCTTC. Translating it yields CASSMKWLLGTSQTSGYTF.

The chain is built from TRBV5-6 and TRBJ2-5; D perhaps matches TRBD1 (5 bases). The length of the CDR3 is 15 residues. In germline, CDR1 is SGHDT, CDR2 YYEEEE. V shed 9 bases and J shed 3 bases, with 21 bases lying between them. The CDR3 loop reads CATTTWRQKKETQYF. In DNA form, the CDR3 reads TGTGCCACCACGACGTGGAGACAGAAGAAAGAGACCCAGTACTTC. The whole variable domain, remainder taken from reference TRBV5-6 and TRBJ2-5, is DAGVTQSPTHLIKTRGQQVTLRCSPKSGHDTVSWYQQALGQGPQFIFQYYEEEERQRGNFPDRFSGHQFPNYSSELNVNALLLGDSALYLCATTTWRQKKETQYFGPGTRLLVL.